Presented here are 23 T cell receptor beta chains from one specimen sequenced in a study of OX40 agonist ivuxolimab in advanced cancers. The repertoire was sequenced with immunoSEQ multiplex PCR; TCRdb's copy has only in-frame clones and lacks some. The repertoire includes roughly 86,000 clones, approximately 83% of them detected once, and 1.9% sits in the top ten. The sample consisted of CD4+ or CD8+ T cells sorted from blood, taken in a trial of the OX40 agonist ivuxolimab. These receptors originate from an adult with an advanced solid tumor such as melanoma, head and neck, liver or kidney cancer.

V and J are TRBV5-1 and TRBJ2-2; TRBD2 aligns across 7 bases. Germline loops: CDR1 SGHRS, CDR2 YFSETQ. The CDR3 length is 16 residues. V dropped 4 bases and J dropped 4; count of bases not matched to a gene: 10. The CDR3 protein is CASSPGLGTATGELFF. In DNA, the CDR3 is TGCGCCAGCAGCCCCGGACTAGGAACGGCCACCGGGGAGCTGTTTTTT.

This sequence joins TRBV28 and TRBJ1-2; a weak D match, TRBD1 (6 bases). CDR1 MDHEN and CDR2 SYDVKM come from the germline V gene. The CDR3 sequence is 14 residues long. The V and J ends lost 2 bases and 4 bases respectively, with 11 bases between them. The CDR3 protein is CASSLGGTLYGYTF. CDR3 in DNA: TGTGCCAGCAGTTTAGGGGGCACACTCTATGGCTACACCTTC.

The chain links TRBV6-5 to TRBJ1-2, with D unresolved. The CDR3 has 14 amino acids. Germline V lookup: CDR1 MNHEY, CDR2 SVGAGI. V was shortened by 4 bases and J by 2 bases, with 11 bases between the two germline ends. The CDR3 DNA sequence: TGTGCCAGCAGTTTGGAAAGAGCCAACTATGGCTACACCTTC. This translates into CASSLERANYGYTF.

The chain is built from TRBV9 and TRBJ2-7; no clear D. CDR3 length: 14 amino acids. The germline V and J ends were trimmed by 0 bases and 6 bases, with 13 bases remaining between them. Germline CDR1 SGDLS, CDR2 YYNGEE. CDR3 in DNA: TGTGCCAGCAGCGTAGCCCCCTCCATGGGCGAGCAGTACTTC. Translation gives CASSVAPSMGEQYF.

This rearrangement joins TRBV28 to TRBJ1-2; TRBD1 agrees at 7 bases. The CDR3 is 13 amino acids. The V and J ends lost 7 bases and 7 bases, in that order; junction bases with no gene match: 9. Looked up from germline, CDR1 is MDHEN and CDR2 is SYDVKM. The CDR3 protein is CASITDRVRGYTF. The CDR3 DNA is TGTGCCAGCATCACAGACAGGGTACGTGGCTACACCTTC.

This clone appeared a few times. The CDR3 protein is CASSVGLRGYTF. DNA for the CDR3: TGTGCCAGCAGCGTGGGACTGAGAGGCTACACCTTC. The rearrangement links TRBV5-6 to TRBJ1-2, with D possibly TRBD1 on 5 matching bases. Per germline, CDR1 SGHDT and CDR2 YYEEEE. V gave up 4 bases and J gave up 8 bases, with 12 bases separating them. This CDR3 is 12 amino acids long.

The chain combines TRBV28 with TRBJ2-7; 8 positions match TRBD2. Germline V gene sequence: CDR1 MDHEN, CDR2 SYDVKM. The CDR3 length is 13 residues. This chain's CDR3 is CLQRGNGTYEQYF. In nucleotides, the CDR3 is TGTCTACAGCGGGGGAACGGTACCTACGAGCAGTACTTC.

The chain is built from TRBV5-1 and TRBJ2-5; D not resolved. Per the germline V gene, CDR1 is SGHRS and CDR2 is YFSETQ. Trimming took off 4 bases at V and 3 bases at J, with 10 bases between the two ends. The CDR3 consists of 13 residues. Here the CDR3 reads CASSPDGEETQYF. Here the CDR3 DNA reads TGCGCCAGCAGCCCGGATGGAGAAGAGACCCAGTACTTC.

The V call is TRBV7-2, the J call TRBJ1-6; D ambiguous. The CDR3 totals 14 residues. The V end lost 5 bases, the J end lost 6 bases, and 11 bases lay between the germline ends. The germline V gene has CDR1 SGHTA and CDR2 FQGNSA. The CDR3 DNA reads TGTGCCAGCAGCACCGGGTTGGGTAATTCACCCCTCCACTTT. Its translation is CASSTGLGNSPLHF.

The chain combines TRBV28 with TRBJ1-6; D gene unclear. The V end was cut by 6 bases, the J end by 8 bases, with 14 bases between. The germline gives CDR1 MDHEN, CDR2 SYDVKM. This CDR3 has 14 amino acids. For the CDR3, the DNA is TGTGCCAGCAGCAACGGGCCCTTGGATTCACCCCTCCACTTT. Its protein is CASSNGPLDSPLHF.

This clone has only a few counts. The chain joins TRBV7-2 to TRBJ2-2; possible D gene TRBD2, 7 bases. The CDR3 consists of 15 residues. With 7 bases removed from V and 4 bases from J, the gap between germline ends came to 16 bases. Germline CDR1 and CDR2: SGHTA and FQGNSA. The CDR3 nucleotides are TGTGCCAGCAACGAGGGGGGGGGTCCCACCGGGGAGCTGTTTTTT. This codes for CASNEGGGPTGELFF.

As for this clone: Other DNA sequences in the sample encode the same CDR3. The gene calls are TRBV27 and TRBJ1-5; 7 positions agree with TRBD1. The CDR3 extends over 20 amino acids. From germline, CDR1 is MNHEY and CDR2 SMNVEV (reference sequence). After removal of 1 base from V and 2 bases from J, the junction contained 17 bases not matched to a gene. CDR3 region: CASSLWKRDRPPRGNQPQHF. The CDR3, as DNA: TGTGCCAGCAGTTTATGGAAACGGGACAGACCTCCACGGGGCAATCAGCCCCAGCATTTT.

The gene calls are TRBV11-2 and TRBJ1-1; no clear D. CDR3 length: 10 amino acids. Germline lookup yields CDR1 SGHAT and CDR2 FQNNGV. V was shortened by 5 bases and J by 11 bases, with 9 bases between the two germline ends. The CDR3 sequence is CASSGVGAFF. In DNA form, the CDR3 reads TGTGCCAGCAGCGGCGTCGGGGCTTTCTTT.

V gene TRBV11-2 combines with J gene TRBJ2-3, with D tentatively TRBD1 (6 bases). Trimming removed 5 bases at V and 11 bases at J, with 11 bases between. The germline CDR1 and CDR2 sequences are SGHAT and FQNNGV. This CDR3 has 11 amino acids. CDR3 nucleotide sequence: TGTGCCAGCAGCGTCGGGACATGGCAGTATTTT. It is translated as CASSVGTWQYF. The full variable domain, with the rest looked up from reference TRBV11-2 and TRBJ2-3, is EAGVAQSPRYKIIEKRQSVAFWCNPISGHATLYWYQQILGQGPKLLIQFQNNGVVDDSQLPKDRFSAERLKGVDSTLKIQPAKLEDSAVYLCASSVGTWQYFGPGTRLTVL.

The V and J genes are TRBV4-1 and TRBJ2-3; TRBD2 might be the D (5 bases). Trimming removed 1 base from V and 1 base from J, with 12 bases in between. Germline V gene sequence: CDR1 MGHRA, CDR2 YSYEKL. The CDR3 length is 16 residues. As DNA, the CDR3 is TGCGCCAGCAGCCAAGTCAAGAGGGCTGGCACAGATACGCAGTATTTT. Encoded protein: CASSQVKRAGTDTQYF.

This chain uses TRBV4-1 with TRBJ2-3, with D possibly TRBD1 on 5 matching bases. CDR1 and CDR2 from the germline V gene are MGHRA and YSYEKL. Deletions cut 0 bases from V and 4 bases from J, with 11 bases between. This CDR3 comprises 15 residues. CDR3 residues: CASSQDRRASDTQYF. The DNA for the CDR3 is TGCGCCAGCAGCCAAGATCGCAGGGCGTCAGATACGCAGTATTTT.

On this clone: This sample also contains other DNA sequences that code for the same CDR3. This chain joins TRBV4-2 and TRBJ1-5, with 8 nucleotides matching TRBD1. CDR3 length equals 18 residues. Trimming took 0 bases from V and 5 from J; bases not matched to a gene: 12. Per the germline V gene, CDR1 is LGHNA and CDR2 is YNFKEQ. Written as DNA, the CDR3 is TGTGCCAGCAGCCAAGAAGGGCGGGGGGGCAGGGGGCATCAGCCCCAGCATTTT. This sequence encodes CASSQEGRGGRGHQPQHF.

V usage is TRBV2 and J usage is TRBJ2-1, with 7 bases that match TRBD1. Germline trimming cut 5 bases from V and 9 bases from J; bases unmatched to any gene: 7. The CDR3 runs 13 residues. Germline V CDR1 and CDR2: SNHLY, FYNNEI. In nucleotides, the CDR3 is TGTGCCAGCAGTTTATCACAGGGGATTGAGCAGTTCTTC. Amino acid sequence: CASSLSQGIEQFF.

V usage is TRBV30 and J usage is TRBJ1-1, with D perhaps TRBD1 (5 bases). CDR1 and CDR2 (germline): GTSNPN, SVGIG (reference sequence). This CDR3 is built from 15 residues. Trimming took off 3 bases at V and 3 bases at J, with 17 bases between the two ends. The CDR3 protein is CAWSPKGTGDTEAFF. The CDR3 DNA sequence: TGTGCCTGGAGCCCAAAGGGGACTGGGGACACTGAAGCTTTCTTT.

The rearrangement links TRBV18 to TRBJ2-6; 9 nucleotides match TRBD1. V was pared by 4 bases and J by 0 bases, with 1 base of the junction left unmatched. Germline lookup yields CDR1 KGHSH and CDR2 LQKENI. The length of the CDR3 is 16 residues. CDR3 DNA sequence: TGTGCCAGCTCACGGGACAGGGTCTCTGGGGCCAACGTCCTGACTTTC. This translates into CASSRDRVSGANVLTF.

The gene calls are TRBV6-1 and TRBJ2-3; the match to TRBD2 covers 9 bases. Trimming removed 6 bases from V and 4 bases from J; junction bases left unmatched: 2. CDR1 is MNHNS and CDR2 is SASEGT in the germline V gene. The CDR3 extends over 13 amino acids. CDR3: CASRSGGPDTQYF. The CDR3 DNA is TGTGCCAGCAGGAGCGGGGGGCCAGATACGCAGTATTTT.

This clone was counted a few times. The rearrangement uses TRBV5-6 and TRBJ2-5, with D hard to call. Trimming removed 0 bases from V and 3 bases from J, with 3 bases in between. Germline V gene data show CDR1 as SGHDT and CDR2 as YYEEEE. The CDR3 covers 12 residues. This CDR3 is CASSLDKETQYF. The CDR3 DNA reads TGTGCCAGCAGCTTGGACAAAGAGACCCAGTACTTC.

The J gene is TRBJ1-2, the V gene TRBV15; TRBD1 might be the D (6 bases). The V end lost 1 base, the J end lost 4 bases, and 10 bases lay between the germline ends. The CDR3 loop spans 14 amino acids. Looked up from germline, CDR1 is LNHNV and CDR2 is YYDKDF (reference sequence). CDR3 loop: CATSRGQGTYGYTF. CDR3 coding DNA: TGTGCCACCAGCAGAGGTCAGGGGACCTATGGCTACACCTTC.